Listed below are T cell receptor beta chains from one sample, sequenced in a study of T-cell memory formation after mild COVID-19. TCRdb called the 5' RACE reads again in MiXCR, with one record for every CDR3 protein. This sample has roughly 250,000 distinct CDR3 sequences; around 17% occur once, and the top ten carry approximately 3.4%. Sequencing was performed on PBMCs or a T cell subset sorted from them (not recorded which). These receptors came from a man between 18 and 29 years old who had mild COVID-19 (a few samples of this study predate the infection). Cell type and time point are not known. The CDR3 runs from the conserved cysteine through the conserved F or W. A D gene is named only where the DNA matches it firmly.

v_gene	j_gene	d_gene	CDR3aa
TRBV5-5	TRBJ2-2	.	CASSLKGYDTGELFF
TRBV3-1	TRBJ2-3	.	CASSQDQAADTQYF
TRBV4-3	TRBJ2-5	.	CASSHALGYQETQYF
TRBV4-1	TRBJ2-1	TRBD2	CASSLTSGRPDYNEQFF
TRBV6-5	TRBJ1-2	.	CASRPQAFYGYTF
TRBV7-8	TRBJ1-1	.	CASSLVLGAEAFF
TRBV6-5	TRBJ2-3	TRBD1	CASSYFTGATDTQYF
TRBV3-1	TRBJ1-1	TRBD1	CASSQGGQGDTEAFF
TRBV7-3	TRBJ2-3	.	CASSLFMASTDTQYF
TRBV12-3/TRBV12-4	TRBJ2-3	TRBD1	CASSLAGRGIIRVTQYF
TRBV10-3	TRBJ2-5	.	CAIRDSQGPQETQYF
TRBV6-2/TRBV6-3	TRBJ2-2	TRBD1	CASSDRVERELFF
TRBV28	TRBJ1-4	.	CASSLWNGEKLFF
TRBV5-1	TRBJ2-1	TRBD2	CASSLAGGARYNEQFF
TRBV7-2	TRBJ2-3	.	CASSLGGGRTDTQYF
TRBV15	TRBJ1-4	.	CATSRDKANEKLFF
TRBV19	TRBJ1-1	.	CASMGYQLVDTEAFF
TRBV5-5	TRBJ1-4	.	CASSLQVARGRLFF
TRBV20-1	TRBJ1-4	TRBD1	CSAGQGENEKLFF